This T cell receptor beta chain was recorded in a study of cytomegalovirus exposure and HLA in healthy donors. Overall study findings and caveats: Later on, an analysis showed TCR association rates differing by HLA locus, with DRB1 the most and HLA-C the fewest. Reported findings show TCR beta sequences accurately forecast HLA-A and HLA-B alleles in most subjects. Researchers catalogued roughly 170 TCR beta chains as cytomegalovirus-associated. Versus the approximately 700-donor mean, an Asian-associated ancestry cluster reportedly showed fewer N-insertions in a later analysis.

The CDR3 is 15 amino acids. The V end lost 2 bases, the J end lost 2 bases, and 10 bases lay between the germline ends. From germline, CDR1 is MNHEY and CDR2 SVGAGI. About this clone: Its target is unknown.

Use of 60 Vbeta and 13 Jbeta primers characterized the PCR. Some clones are missing from TCRdb's copy, which holds only in-frame ones; the method was immunoSEQ multiplex PCR. This table holds 170,000 or so clones, around 88% found once. The origin of this receptor is a woman aged 18-29 years in good health and CMV-seronegative. The sequenced sample was PBMCs. This rearrangement joins TRBV6-5 to TRBJ2-1, with a weak D call TRBD1 (5 bases). CDR3: CASSYRRQTYNEQFF. The CDR3 bases are TGTGCCAGCAGTTACCGAAGACAGACCTACAATGAGCAGTTCTTC.